This T cell receptor beta chain is drawn from a study of T cells after yellow fever vaccination. Study at large: The authors prepared low-cell-number fractions using SMART-Seq v4 Ultra Low Input. Whole-study findings and limits: Sorted repertoires could include abundant contaminating clonotypes from bulk cells. Relatively few clonotypes were ones that appeared in both CD4 and CD8 compartments. Subsequent booster samples again held most clones from primary vaccination (96% CD4, roughly 88% CD8).

The CDR3 runs to 16 residues. Per germline, CDR1 SGHTA and CDR2 FQGNSA. V lost 1 base, J lost 0 bases, and 4 bases stayed unmatched. This clonotype was picked up many times. Antigen unknown. MiXCR, run by TCRdb on the 5' RACE reads, gives a single entry per CDR3 protein. The table records more than 95,000 distinct CDR3 sequences, about 7.4% of them present only once. The chain couples TRBV7-2 to TRBJ2-3, with 7 bases that match TRBD2. This TCR was recovered from a man younger than 30 who received the YFV17D yellow fever vaccine. The sample here was CD4+ T cells sorted from PBMCs, taken around 10 days after the first yellow fever vaccination. The DNA for the CDR3 is TGTGCCAGCAGCTTAGGGGGAGGGGCTAGCACAGATACGCAGTATTTT. This codes for CASSLGGGASTDTQYF.